The 14 T cell receptor beta chains given below trace back to one sample, sequenced in a study of blood T cell repertoires in COVID-19. Assay used: immunoSEQ multiplex PCR; TCRdb lists only in-frame clones, some missing. The sample has some 150,000 clones, 80% to 90% seen once. The sequenced sample was peripheral blood. The origin of the receptors is a woman in her 50s with acute or convalescent COVID-19.

The chain couples TRBV30 to TRBJ2-1; possibly TRBD1 for D (5 bases). CDR3 length: 14 residues. The germline V and J ends were trimmed by 5 bases and 0 bases, with 11 bases remaining between them. Germline V gene sequence: CDR1 GTSNPN, CDR2 SVGIG (reference sequence). The CDR3 loop reads CAWVDSSSYNEQFF. The CDR3, as DNA: TGTGCCTGGGTTGACAGTAGCTCCTACAATGAGCAGTTCTTC.

V and J are TRBV2 and TRBJ2-6; D possibly corresponds to TRBD2 (5 bases). Germline CDR1 and CDR2: SNHLY and FYNNEI. The CDR3 is 15 amino acids. Trimming shortened V by 6 bases and J by 0 bases, and 9 bases separated the two germline ends. The CDR3 sequence is CASRTTSSGANVLTF. In DNA, the CDR3 is TGTGCCAGCAGGACTACTAGCTCTGGGGCCAACGTCCTGACTTTC.

This chain connects TRBV6-1 to TRBJ2-7; 7 bases line up with TRBD1. The CDR3 is 14 amino acids. Germline trimming cut 0 bases from V and 4 bases from J; bases unmatched to any gene: 3. Germline-derived CDR1 and CDR2 are MNHNS and SASEGT. In nucleotides, the CDR3 is TGTGCCAGCAGTGAAGCCGGGACAGAATACGAGCAGTACTTC. This translates into CASSEAGTEYEQYF.

This chain uses TRBV24-1 with TRBJ2-7; 13 nucleotides agree with TRBD2. This CDR3 contains 18 residues. Per the germline V gene, CDR1 is KGHDR and CDR2 is SFDVKD. V lost 5 bases to trimming and J lost 0 bases; unmatched junction nucleotides: 9. CDR3 in amino acids: CATSARGTSGVSSYEQYF. The CDR3 coding sequence is TGTGCCACCAGTGCCAGAGGGACTAGCGGGGTTAGCTCCTACGAGCAGTACTTC.

V gene TRBV3-1 (or the pseudogene TRBV3-2) combines with J gene TRBJ1-1; 8 bases are a match to TRBD1. V gave up 5 bases and J gave up 5 bases; unmatched junction bases: 4. Per the germline V gene, CDR1 is LGHDT and CDR2 is YNNKEL (reference sequence). The CDR3 runs 13 residues. This CDR3 reads CASSKTGETEAFF. For the CDR3, the DNA is TGTGCCAGCAGCAAGACAGGGGAGACTGAAGCTTTCTTT.

This clone was observed a handful of times. The chain has TRBV11-3 and TRBJ2-3, with 8 bases matching TRBD1. V shed 2 bases and J 3 bases; nucleotides not matched to a gene: 4. The CDR3 totals 15 residues. The germline gives CDR1 SGHNT, CDR2 YENEEA. The CDR3 bases are TGTGCCAGCAGCTTACGACAGGGGCGGACAGATACGCAGTATTTT. Translation gives CASSLRQGRTDTQYF.

The CDR3 spells CASSPPSPQETQYF. The DNA for the CDR3 is TGTGCCAGCTCACCACCGTCTCCTCAAGAGACCCAGTACTTC. The chain is built from TRBV18 and TRBJ2-5; D is ambiguous. In germline, CDR1 is KGHSH, CDR2 LQKENI. The V and J ends lost 0 bases and 2 bases respectively, with 7 bases between them. The CDR3 loop spans 14 amino acids.

CDR3 sequence reads: CASSLADNIYNEQFF. The CDR3 coding sequence is TGTGCCAGCAGCCTCGCGGACAACATATACAATGAGCAGTTCTTC. The V gene is TRBV6-5, the J gene TRBJ2-1, with D maybe TRBD1 (5 bases). Germline loops: CDR1 MNHEY, CDR2 SVGAGI. CDR3 size: 15 residues. V was cut by 6 bases and J by 4 bases, with 16 bases left in between.

This clone was detected only a few times. The chain combines TRBV7-6 with TRBJ1-2, with 8 bases aligning to TRBD1. Germline CDR1 and CDR2: SGHVS and FNYEAQ. The CDR3 spans 17 residues. The V segment lost 6 bases and the J segment 5 bases; nucleotides outside the gene matches: 17. The CDR3 DNA reads as TGTGCCAGCAGTCCCGAGGGAGACAGGGGCCGTTTTTATGGCTACACCTTC. The encoded protein is CASSPEGDRGRFYGYTF.

V usage is TRBV9 and J usage is TRBJ2-3, with 7 positions matching TRBD2. This CDR3 contains 12 residues. CDR1 is SGDLS and CDR2 is YYNGEE in the germline V gene. V trimming: 0 bases; J trimming: 14 bases; junction bases outside the gene matches: 6. The CDR3 loop reads CASSVEGGSAYF. The CDR3 nucleotides are TGTGCCAGCAGCGTAGAGGGAGGGAGCGCGTATTTT.

The V call is TRBV18, the J call TRBJ2-7, with 8 nucleotides matching TRBD1. Germline CDR1 and CDR2: KGHSH and LQKENI. After removal of 5 bases from V and 1 base from J, the junction contained 4 bases not matched to a gene. The CDR3 runs 14 residues. The CDR3 region has the DNA TGTGCCAGCTCATTGACAGGGGCGTCCTACGAGCAGTACTTC. This sequence encodes CASSLTGASYEQYF. Filled out from reference TRBV18 and TRBJ2-7, the complete variable domain reads NAGVMQNPRHLVRRRGQEARLRCSPMKGHSHVYWYRQLPEEGLKFMVYLQKENIIDESGMPKERFSAEFPKEGPSILRIQQVVRGDSAAYFCASSLTGASYEQYFGPGTRLTVT.

V and J are TRBV29-1 and TRBJ1-2; D is unclear. Per the germline V gene, CDR1 is SQVTM and CDR2 is ANQGSEA. The CDR3 spans 13 residues. The V end lost 4 bases, the J end lost 1 base, and 10 bases lay between the germline ends. The CDR3 protein is CSVVTGSNYGYTF. CDR3 DNA sequence: TGCAGCGTTGTTACCGGGAGTAACTATGGCTACACCTTC.

The CDR3 coding sequence is TGCGCCAGCAGCCTACAGGAGAGCTATGGCTACACCTTC. Its translation: CASSLQESYGYTF. V usage is TRBV5-1 and J usage is TRBJ1-2, with D possibly TRBD1 on 5 matching bases. V was shortened by 4 bases and J by 4 bases, with 11 bases between the two germline ends. Germline V gene lookup returns CDR1 SGHRS and CDR2 YFSETQ. The length of the CDR3 is 13 residues.

This clone was counted only a few times. This rearrangement joins TRBV5-1 to TRBJ2-3; weak D call: TRBD2 (5 bases). The length of the CDR3 is 14 residues. V lost 4 bases and J lost 2, with 11 bases in between. Looked up from germline, CDR1 is SGHRS and CDR2 is YFSETQ. The CDR3 nucleotides read TGCGCCAGCAGCGACGGACTGAACACAGATACGCAGTATTTT. This sequence encodes CASSDGLNTDTQYF.